This T cell receptor (beta chain) was identified during a study of T cells in Graves' hyperthyroidism and ophthalmopathy. CDR3 length: 15 residues. V lost 4 bases and J lost 1, with 10 bases in between. Germline CDR1 SNHLY, CDR2 FYNNEI. The TCR beta CDR3 regions underwent amplification using RNA transcripts as the source. The study used the HTBI primer set for a first-round RT-PCR of the TCR CDR3. MiXCR was run by TCRdb on the multiplex PCR reads, yielding one entry per CDR3 protein. In the table there are 750,000 to 950,000 distinct CDR3 sequences, 38% of which are singletons. The study enrolled patients aged 18 to 65 with newly diagnosed hyperthyroidism of under 2 months' duration. This clonotype has a count of ten or more.

Sequencing was performed on blood. The V and J genes are TRBV2 and TRBJ2-2; maybe TRBD1 (5 bases). The receptor's source is a man aged 18 to 35 with Graves' hyperthyroidism. The CDR3 loop reads CASSVNQGNTGELFF. The CDR3 DNA follows: TGTGCCAGCAGTGTCAATCAGGGGAACACCGGGGAGCTGTTTTTT.